The 10 T cell receptor beta chains given below trace back to one sample, sequenced in a study of T cells expressing NK-cell markers. TCRdb derives one entry per CDR3 protein from the 5' RACE reads, leaving out DNA. The listing contains fewer than 300,000 distinct CDR3 sequences. The source material was blood T cells: a sorted CD56 or NKG2C T cell subset, CD4+ or CD8+ T cells, or bulk PBMC T cells (not recorded which). Receptors originate from a woman between 18 and 75 years old in good health.

The rearrangement uses TRBV7-8 and TRBJ1-1; lacking DNA, the TRBD1 call made by TCRdb goes unchecked. Germline CDR1 is SGHVS and CDR2 is FQNEAQ. CDR3 length: 16 residues. The CDR3 sequence is CASSLGPVGTNTEAFF.

The J gene is TRBJ2-3, the V gene TRBV7-9; TCRdb proposes TRBD1, but this gene call is untestable without DNA. The CDR3 spans 16 residues. Germline V gene data show CDR1 as SEHNR and CDR2 as FQNEAQ (reference sequence). The CDR3 sequence: CASSFGRGTPADTQYF.

This chain links TRBV7-3 with TRBJ2-6; TCRdb reports TRBD1, a call that lacks DNA to check it against. The CDR3 extends over 17 amino acids. CDR1 SGHTA and CDR2 FQGTGA come from the germline V gene. CDR3 amino acids: CASSSPGRDSGANVLTF.

The chain links TRBV18 to TRBJ2-1; TCRdb proposes TRBD2, but this gene call is untestable without DNA. CDR1 is KGHSH, CDR2 LQKENI, per germline. The CDR3 length is 17 residues. The CDR3 region is CASSPPWESGGAGEQFF.

V usage is TRBV15 and J usage is TRBJ1-1; checking the TCRdb D call of TRBD1 is not possible without DNA. The V gene's germline CDR1 is LNHNV and CDR2 YYDKDF (reference sequence). The CDR3 extends over 15 amino acids. The CDR3 here is CATSRDWGTGTEAFF.

The chain links TRBV20-1 to TRBJ2-7; as DNA is missing, the TRBD1 call by TCRdb cannot be tested. There are 13 residues in the CDR3. Germline values: CDR1 DFQATT, CDR2 SNEGSKA (reference sequence). The CDR3: CSARAGKAYEQYF.

The V call is TRBV21-1, the J call TRBJ2-3. TRBV21-1 is noted as a pseudogene. This CDR3 has 16 amino acids. Here the CDR3 reads CASSSHASGRTDTQYF.

This chain connects TRBV5-1 to TRBJ1-5. CDR1 is SGHRS, CDR2 YFSETQ, per germline. The CDR3 totals 13 residues. The CDR3: CASKKDWNQPQHF. Drawing the rest from reference TRBV5-1 and TRBJ1-5, the complete variable domain is KAGVTQTPRYLIKTRGQQVTLSCSPISGHRSVSWYQQTPGQGLQFLFEYFSETQRNKGNFPGRFSGRQFSNSRSEMNVSTLELGDSALYLCASKKDWNQPQHFGDGTRLSIL.

The chain employs TRBV19 and TRBJ2-7; TCRdb names TRBD2, which stays unverified in the absence of DNA. There are 13 residues in the CDR3. CDR1 and CDR2 from the germline V gene are LNHDA and SQIVND (reference sequence). Here the CDR3 reads CATSLGLADEQYF.

V usage is TRBV20-1 and J usage is TRBJ2-1; TCRdb picks TRBD1, but there is no DNA to check that call. CDR1 is DFQATT and CDR2 is SNEGSKA in the germline V gene (reference sequence). The CDR3 is 11 residues long. The CDR3 sequence is CSRTGYNEQFF.